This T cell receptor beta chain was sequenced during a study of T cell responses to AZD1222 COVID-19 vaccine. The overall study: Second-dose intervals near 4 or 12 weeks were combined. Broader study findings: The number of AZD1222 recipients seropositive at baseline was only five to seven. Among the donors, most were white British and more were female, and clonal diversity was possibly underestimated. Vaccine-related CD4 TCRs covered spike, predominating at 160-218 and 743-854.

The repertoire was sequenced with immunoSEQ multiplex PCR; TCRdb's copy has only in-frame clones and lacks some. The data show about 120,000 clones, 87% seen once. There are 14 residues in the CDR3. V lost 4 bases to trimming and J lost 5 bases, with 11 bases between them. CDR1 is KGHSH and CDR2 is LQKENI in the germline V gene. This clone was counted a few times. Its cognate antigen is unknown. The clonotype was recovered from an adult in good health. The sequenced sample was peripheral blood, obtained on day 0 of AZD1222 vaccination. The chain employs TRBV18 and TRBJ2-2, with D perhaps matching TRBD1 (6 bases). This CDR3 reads CASSRTTGTGELFF. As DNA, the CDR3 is TGTGCCAGCTCACGAACTACAGGGACCGGGGAGCTGTTTTTT.